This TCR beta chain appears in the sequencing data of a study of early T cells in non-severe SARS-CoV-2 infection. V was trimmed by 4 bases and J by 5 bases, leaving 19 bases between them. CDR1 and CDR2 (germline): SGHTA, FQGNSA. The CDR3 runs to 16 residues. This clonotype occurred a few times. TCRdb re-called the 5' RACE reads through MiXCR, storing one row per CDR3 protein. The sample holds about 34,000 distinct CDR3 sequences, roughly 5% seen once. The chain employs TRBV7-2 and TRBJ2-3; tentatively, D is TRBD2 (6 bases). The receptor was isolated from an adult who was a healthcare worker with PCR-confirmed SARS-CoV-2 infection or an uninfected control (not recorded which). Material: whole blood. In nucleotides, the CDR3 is TGTGCCAGCAGCTCGAAGAGAAGCCCGCGGGAAGATACGCAGTATTTT. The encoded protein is CASSSKRSPREDTQYF.